This TCR beta chain was found in a study of Ad26.COV2.S vaccination and SARS-CoV-2 variants. Trimming shortened V by 0 bases and J by 8 bases, and 7 bases separated the two germline ends. Germline values: CDR1 MNHNS, CDR2 SASEGT. This CDR3 comprises 12 residues. Sequenced by immunoSEQ multiplex PCR; TCRdb stores in-frame clones only, minus some. The sample has fewer than 900,000 clones, around 90% seen once. As for treatment: around 19 received Ad26.COV2.S at low or high dose, single or two shots; about 5 received placebo; per-sample allocation not given. Material that was analyzed had been drawn on day 63 after the first vaccine or placebo injection.

The rearrangement links TRBV6-1 to TRBJ1-1, with no clear D. Sequences were derived from peripheral blood, sampled in a trial of Ad26.COV2.S vaccine versus placebo. This clonotype was sampled from a person between 18 and 59 years old who received the Ad26.COV2.S COVID-19 vaccine or a placebo. This CDR3 reads CASSEASPEAFF. CDR3 coding DNA: TGTGCCAGCAGTGAAGCTTCGCCCGAAGCTTTCTTT.